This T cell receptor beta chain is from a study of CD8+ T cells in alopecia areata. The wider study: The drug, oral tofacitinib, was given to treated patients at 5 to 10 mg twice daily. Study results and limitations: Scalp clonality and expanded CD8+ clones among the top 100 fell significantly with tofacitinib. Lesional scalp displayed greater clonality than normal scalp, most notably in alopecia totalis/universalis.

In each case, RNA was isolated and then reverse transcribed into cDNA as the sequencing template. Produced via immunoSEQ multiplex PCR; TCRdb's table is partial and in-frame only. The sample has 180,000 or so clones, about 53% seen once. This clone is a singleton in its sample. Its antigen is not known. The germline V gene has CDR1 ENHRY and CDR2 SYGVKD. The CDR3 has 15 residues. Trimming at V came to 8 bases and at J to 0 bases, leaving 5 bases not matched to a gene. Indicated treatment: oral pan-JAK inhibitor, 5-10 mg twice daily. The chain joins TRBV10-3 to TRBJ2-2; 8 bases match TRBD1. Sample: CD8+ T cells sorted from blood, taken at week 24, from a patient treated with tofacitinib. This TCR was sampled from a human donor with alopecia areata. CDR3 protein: CAIQGQGTNTGELFF. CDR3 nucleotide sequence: TGTGCCATCCAAGGACAGGGAACGAACACCGGGGAGCTGTTTTTT.